The 13 T cell receptor beta chains in this list originate from one sample, sequenced in a study of blood T cell repertoires in COVID-19. Profiling relied on immunoSEQ multiplex PCR, and the TCRdb table lists in-frame clones only, not all of them. The table lists a few hundred thousand clones, 89% of them singletons. Sequencing was done on a sample of peripheral blood. These receptors were collected from a man between 35 and 55 years old with acute or convalescent COVID-19.

This chain uses TRBV7-8 with TRBJ1-5; 9 bases line up with TRBD1. Looked up from germline, CDR1 is SGHVS and CDR2 is FQNEAQ. V was pared by 5 bases and J by 4 bases, with 12 bases of the junction left unmatched. The CDR3 runs 17 residues. The CDR3 nucleotides are TGTGCCAGCAGCACCGTTTTCCGGGACAGGGAGAATCAGCCCCAGCATTTT. Encoded protein: CASSTVFRDRENQPQHF.

The genes are TRBV21-1 and TRBJ1-5; the DNA was not used to check the table's D call, TRBD1. TRBV21-1 counts as a pseudogene. CDR3 length equals 16 residues. CDR3 protein: CASSNAWAGLNQPQHF. The CDR3 bases are TGTGCCAGCAGCAATGCCTGGGCAGGGCTGAATCAGCCCCAGCATTTT.

Comments on this clone: Different DNA sequences within this sample yield the same CDR3. The chain recombines TRBV6-2 or TRBV6-3 with TRBJ1-5; maybe TRBD1 (6 bases). Trimming cost V 2 bases and J 7 bases, with 12 bases left between them. The CDR3 is made up of 14 amino acids. CDR1 and CDR2 from the germline V gene are MNHEY and SVGEGT. In DNA form, the CDR3 reads TGTGCCAGCAGTTACGGTGGGGGGGGCCAGCCCCAGCATTTT. It specifies CASSYGGGGQPQHF.

This chain connects TRBV18 to TRBJ1-2, with 9 nucleotides matching TRBD1. V dropped 2 bases and J dropped 4; count of bases not matched to a gene: 8. The CDR3 contains 16 residues. Germline CDR1 reads KGHSH; CDR2 reads LQKENI. The CDR3 DNA follows: TGTGCCAGCTCACCAGGACAGGGGCAACGGAGCTATGGCTACACCTTC. Amino acids: CASSPGQGQRSYGYTF.

The V gene is TRBV7-2, the J gene TRBJ1-1; D is uncertain. The germline V gene has CDR1 SGHTA and CDR2 FQGNSA. CDR3 length: 15 amino acids. With 1 base removed from V and 0 bases from J, the gap between germline ends came to 9 bases. CDR3 DNA sequence: TGTGCCAGCAGCTTAGATCGGAGAATGAACACTGAAGCTTTCTTT. The encoded protein is CASSLDRRMNTEAFF.

The chain employs TRBV7-9 and TRBJ1-1; no clear D gene. CDR1 is SEHNR, CDR2 FQNEAQ, per germline (reference sequence). Trimming took off 4 bases at V and 4 bases at J, with 10 bases between the two ends. The CDR3 spans 13 residues. DNA of the CDR3: TGTGCCAGCAGCTCCGGGGTCTTCACTGAAGCTTTCTTT. It specifies CASSSGVFTEAFF.

This chain connects TRBV28 to TRBJ2-7, with TRBD1 as a possible D gene (5 bases). The CDR3 totals 14 residues. In germline, CDR1 is MDHEN, CDR2 SYDVKM. Trimming pared 1 base from V and 2 bases from J, leaving 9 bases between. The CDR3: CASSLLSGTYEQYF. The CDR3 DNA is TGTGCCAGCAGTTTATTGTCAGGGACCTACGAGCAGTACTTC. Combining the CDR3 with reference TRBV28 and TRBJ2-7 gives the whole variable domain DVKVTQSSRYLVKRTGEKVFLECVQDMDHENMFWYRQDPGLGLRLIYFSYDVKMKEKGDIPEGYSVSREKKERFSLILESASTNQTSMYLCASSLLSGTYEQYFGPGTRLTVT.

This clone was found once. The V gene is TRBV10-2, the J gene TRBJ1-3; TRBD1 agrees at 9 bases. Germline assignment: CDR1 WSHSY and CDR2 SAAADI. V lost 4 bases, J lost 2 bases, and 3 bases stayed unmatched. The CDR3 is 15 amino acids. CDR3 DNA: TGCGCCAGCAGTGCGGGGGACAGGGCTGGAAACACCATATATTTT. It is translated as CASSAGDRAGNTIYF.

This clone appeared once. V gene TRBV2 combines with J gene TRBJ2-2; D remains ambiguous. Per germline, CDR1 SNHLY and CDR2 FYNNEI. Trimming took off 2 bases at V and 7 bases at J, with 17 bases between the two ends. The CDR3 sequence is 16 residues long. The CDR3 loop is CASSEPLQQYSGELFF. The CDR3 DNA sequence: TGTGCCAGCAGTGAACCCCTTCAACAGTACAGCGGGGAGCTGTTTTTT. The full variable domain, in which reference TRBV2 and TRBJ2-2 provide the parts outside the CDR3, is EPEVTQTPSHQVTQMGQEVILRCVPISNHLYFYWYRQILGQKVEFLVSFYNNEISEKSEIFDDQFSVERPDGSNFTLKIRSTKLEDSAMYFCASSEPLQQYSGELFFGEGSRLTVL.

This chain uses TRBV19 with TRBJ2-3, with TRBD2 matching 8 bases. Trimming at V came to 6 bases and at J to 3 bases, leaving 11 bases not matched to a gene. The CDR3 covers 16 residues. The germline gives CDR1 LNHDA, CDR2 SQIVND (reference sequence). CDR3 in amino acids: CASSPRRGRLTDTQYF. The CDR3 region has the DNA TGTGCCAGTAGCCCCCGGCGCGGGAGGTTAACAGATACGCAGTATTTT.

In regard to this clone: Other DNA sequences from this sample encode an identical CDR3 as well. The chain employs TRBV5-1 and TRBJ2-7; D might be TRBD1 (6 bases). Trimming stripped 2 bases from V and 3 bases from J, with 6 bases between. This CDR3 is 12 amino acids long. The germline V gene has CDR1 SGHRS and CDR2 YFSETQ. CDR3 loop: CASSLQGYEQYF. CDR3 DNA: TGCGCCAGCAGCTTACAGGGCTACGAGCAGTACTTC.

CDR3 sequence: CASSHLASDEQFF. The CDR3 DNA follows: TGTGCCAGCTCACACCTAGCCTCGGATGAGCAGTTCTTC. The genes are TRBV18 and TRBJ2-1; D perhaps matches TRBD2 (5 bases). The ends were cut back, 4 bases at V and 8 bases at J, with 12 bases in the middle. The CDR3 has 13 residues. Per the germline V gene, CDR1 is KGHSH and CDR2 is LQKENI.

The chain couples TRBV6-4 to TRBJ2-6; no definite D call. The CDR3 extends over 14 amino acids. From germline, CDR1 is MRHNA and CDR2 SNTAGT. Deletions cut 3 bases from V and 0 bases from J, with 3 bases between. The CDR3 DNA is TGTGCCAGCAGTGAAGCCTCTGGGGCCAACGTCCTGACTTTC. It yields the protein CASSEASGANVLTF.